One sample yielded the 21 T cell receptor beta chains listed below, sequenced in a study of OX40 agonist ivuxolimab in advanced cancers. The protocol was immunoSEQ multiplex PCR, while the TCRdb copy is restricted to in-frame clones and leaves out a portion. The table records 30,000 or so clones, around nine tenths of them present only once. This material consisted of CD4+ or CD8+ T cells sorted from blood, taken in a trial of the OX40 agonist ivuxolimab. These receptors originate from an adult with an advanced solid tumor such as melanoma, head and neck, liver or kidney cancer.

V gene TRBV6-6 combines with J gene TRBJ2-7; 12 bases line up with TRBD2. Germline assignment: CDR1 MNHNY and CDR2 SVGAGI (reference sequence). This CDR3 has 15 amino acids. The V segment lost 2 bases and the J segment 4 bases; nucleotides outside the gene matches: 3. CDR3 nucleotide sequence: TGTGCCAGCAGTTACGGACTAGCGGGGCTGTACGAGCAGTACTTC. Its protein is CASSYGLAGLYEQYF.

This rearrangement joins TRBV28 to TRBJ2-7; D gene unclear. V gave up 4 bases and J gave up 3 bases, with 7 bases separating them. This CDR3 contains 12 residues. Germline V gene data show CDR1 as MDHEN and CDR2 as SYDVKM. For the CDR3, the DNA is TGTGCCAGCAGTTGGGTAAACTACGAGCAGTACTTC. Translating it yields CASSWVNYEQYF. Full variable domain (rest looked up from reference TRBV28 and TRBJ2-7): DVKVTQSSRYLVKRTGEKVFLECVQDMDHENMFWYRQDPGLGLRLIYFSYDVKMKEKGDIPEGYSVSREKKERFSLILESASTNQTSMYLCASSWVNYEQYFGPGTRLTVT.

The V gene is TRBV6-6, the J gene TRBJ2-2; D not certain. The CDR3 spans 15 residues. V was cut by 2 bases and J by 1 base, with 8 bases left in between. From germline, CDR1 is MNHNY and CDR2 SVGAGI (reference sequence). This CDR3 is CASSYSVENTGELFF. The CDR3 DNA reads TGTGCCAGCAGTTACAGTGTTGAGAACACCGGGGAGCTGTTTTTT.

The chain employs TRBV6-4 and TRBJ2-3, with 8 bases identical to TRBD2. Germline CDR1 MRHNA, CDR2 SNTAGT. The junction had 3 bases not matched to a gene; V was cut back by 0 bases and J by 4 bases. This CDR3 region has 15 residues. Written as DNA, the CDR3 is TGTGCCAGCAGTGACTCACCGGGAGGGCCAGATACGCAGTATTTT. Amino acid sequence: CASSDSPGGPDTQYF.

V gene TRBV11-3 combines with J gene TRBJ2-7; weak D call: TRBD2 (5 bases). Germline V gene lookup returns CDR1 SGHNT and CDR2 YENEEA. This CDR3 comprises 13 residues. Trimming removed 5 bases from V and 7 bases from J, with 15 bases in between. For the CDR3, the DNA is TGTGCCAGCAGCGAGGGTACATTGGGGGAGCAGTACTTC. Its protein is CASSEGTLGEQYF.

This clone was counted only a few times. This chain links TRBV14 with TRBJ1-6; 7 bases match TRBD1. This CDR3 region has 18 residues. Germline V CDR1 and CDR2: SGHDN, FVKESK. Trimming cost V 2 bases and J 0 bases; bases outside gene matches: 7. The CDR3 DNA sequence: TGTGCCAGCAGCCAATACCGGGACAGAAGCTCCTATAATTCACCCCTCCACTTT. Translation: CASSQYRDRSSYNSPLHF.

The genes are TRBV2 and TRBJ2-5, with D possibly being TRBD1 (6 bases). Per the germline V gene, CDR1 is SNHLY and CDR2 is FYNNEI. The V gene lost 7 bases and the J gene lost 1 base, with 13 bases spanning the gap. This CDR3 has 14 residues. CDR3 DNA sequence: TGTGCCAGCAACCTCAGGGGATCCCAAGAGACCCAGTACTTC. It encodes CASNLRGSQETQYF.

Comments on this clone: This same CDR3 is encoded by further DNA sequences in the sample. J is TRBJ2-7 and V is TRBV6-1; the match to TRBD1 covers 8 bases. J lost 0 bases, V lost 1 base, and 2 bases had no gene match. The CDR3 is made up of 15 amino acids. Per the germline V gene, CDR1 is MNHNS and CDR2 is SASEGT. CDR3 nucleotides: TGTGCCAGCAGTGAAGGACAGGGGCCCTCCTACGAGCAGTACTTC. Protein: CASSEGQGPSYEQYF.

V is TRBV5-6 and J is TRBJ2-5; TRBD1 might be the D (5 bases). The end of the DNA aligns better with TRBJ2-7, so the J call may be wrong. From germline, CDR1 is SGHDT and CDR2 YYEEEE. This CDR3 comprises 15 residues. In DNA form, the CDR3 reads TGTGCCAGCAGCGACAGCGCGGTCCGACTCTACGAGCAGTACTTC. This gives the protein CASSDSAVRLYEQYF.

V gene TRBV5-1 combines with J gene TRBJ1-2; D perhaps matches TRBD1 (5 bases). This CDR3 is built from 12 residues. Germline CDR1 and CDR2: SGHRS and YFSETQ. V gave up 0 bases and J gave up 8 bases, with 8 bases separating them. The chain's CDR3 is CASSLGGLGYTF. CDR3 in DNA: TGCGCCAGCAGCTTGGGGGGCCTGGGCTACACCTTC.

The V call is TRBV9, the J call TRBJ2-1; 8 positions match TRBD1. This CDR3 region has 11 residues. With 3 bases clipped from V and 11 bases from J, the junction kept 1 base outside the gene matches. The V gene's germline CDR1 is SGDLS and CDR2 YYNGEE. The CDR3 DNA is TGTGCCAGCAGCGGACAGGGGAAGCAGTTCTTC. Protein product: CASSGQGKQFF.

This clone is termed medium-sized. CDR3 sequence: CASSYGTGNTEAFF. CDR3 DNA: TGTGCCAGCAGCTACGGGACAGGGAACACTGAAGCTTTCTTT. The chain carries TRBV5-5 and TRBJ1-1; 8 nucleotides match TRBD1. Losses at the gene ends were 3 bases for V and 1 base for J; bases not matched to a gene: 2. From germline, CDR1 is SGHKS and CDR2 YYEKEE (reference sequence). CDR3 length: 14 residues.

The chain combines TRBV7-9 with TRBJ2-5; D gene unclear. Trimming shortened V by 5 bases and J by 8 bases, and 15 bases separated the two germline ends. Germline V CDR1 and CDR2: SEHNR, FQNEAQ (reference sequence). CDR3 length: 13 residues. This CDR3 reads CASSLGIGDTQYF. CDR3 in DNA: TGTGCCAGCAGCCTAGGAATAGGAGATACCCAGTACTTC. Looking up the rest from reference TRBV7-9 and TRBJ2-5 gives the full variable domain: DTGVSQNPRHKITKRGQNVTFRCDPISEHNRLYWYRQTLGQGPEFLTYFQNEAQLEKSRLLSDRFSAERPKGSFSTLEIQRTEQGDSAMYLCASSLGIGDTQYFGPGTRLLVL.

V usage is TRBV7-2 and J usage is TRBJ2-3; 7 nucleotides line up with TRBD2. The CDR3 spans 15 residues. Unmatched junction bases numbered 4, after V lost 2 bases and J lost 2 bases. Germline CDR1 SGHTA, CDR2 FQGNSA. DNA for the CDR3: TGTGCCAGCAGCTTACTCCTAGCGGACACAGATACGCAGTATTTT. Residues: CASSLLLADTDTQYF.

The chain has TRBV25-1 and TRBJ2-1, with TRBD2 identical over 8 bases. Germline trimming cut 3 bases from V and 5 bases from J; bases unmatched to any gene: 6. Germline CDR1 is MGHDK and CDR2 is SYGVNS. This CDR3 region has 15 residues. Here the CDR3 DNA reads TGTGCCAGCAGTGACAGCGGGGGTTTAAACAATGAGCAGTTCTTC. Its translation: CASSDSGGLNNEQFF.

This clone was picked up one time. The V gene is TRBV5-4, the J gene TRBJ1-3; D call uncertain. Germline CDR1 is SGHNT and CDR2 is YYREEE (reference sequence). The CDR3 has 12 residues. V lost 0 bases to trimming and J lost 3 bases, with 1 base between them. The CDR3 bases are TGTGCCAGCAGCTTGGATGGAAACACCATATATTTT. Translating gives CASSLDGNTIYF.

A single count supports this clone. This chain links TRBV13 with TRBJ2-7; 8 bases agree with TRBD1. Germline assignment: CDR1 PRHDT and CDR2 FYEKMQ (reference sequence). J was trimmed by 1 base and V by 2 bases; bases with no gene match: 4. The CDR3 extends over 15 amino acids. DNA of the CDR3: TGTGCCAGCAGCTTACAGGGGGCGCGGTCCTACGAGCAGTACTTC. Protein sequence: CASSLQGARSYEQYF.

The V call is TRBV19, the J call TRBJ2-1; TRBD1 or TRBD2 may be the D gene (6 bases each). V shed 6 bases and J shed 2 bases, with 17 bases lying between them. Germline loops: CDR1 LNHDA, CDR2 SQIVND (reference sequence). This CDR3 has 16 amino acids. The CDR3 region is CASRGLEGGPYNEQFF. As DNA, the CDR3 is TGTGCCAGTAGGGGCCTCGAAGGGGGGCCCTACAATGAGCAGTTCTTC.

J is TRBJ2-1 and V is TRBV5-6; TRBD2 aligns across 8 bases. This CDR3 region has 16 residues. The V segment lost 0 bases and the J segment 5 bases; nucleotides outside the gene matches: 7. The germline V gene has CDR1 SGHDT and CDR2 YYEEEE. CDR3 protein: CASSLEGRGGHNEQFF. DNA of the CDR3: TGTGCCAGCAGCTTGGAGGGCCGGGGGGGTCACAATGAGCAGTTCTTC.

A single count supports this clone. The V and J genes are TRBV7-9 and TRBJ1-6; 10 nucleotides agree with TRBD1. Germline CDR1 is SEHNR and CDR2 is FQNEAQ (reference sequence). The V segment lost 6 bases and the J segment 7 bases; nucleotides outside the gene matches: 3. The CDR3 runs 14 residues. This chain's CDR3 is CASRRDRGNSPLHF. The DNA for the CDR3 is TGTGCCAGCAGAAGGGACAGGGGAAATTCACCCCTCCACTTT.

The V call is TRBV11-3, the J call TRBJ2-3; tentative D call: TRBD2 (7 bases). The CDR3 sequence is 18 residues long. CDR1 SGHNT and CDR2 YENEEA come from the germline V gene. With 4 bases removed from V and 6 bases from J, the gap between germline ends came to 26 bases. The CDR3 DNA is TGTGCCAGCAGCTCCTACCGGGACACTCTAGCGGCTGGGGATACGCAGTATTTT. This sequence encodes CASSSYRDTLAAGDTQYF.